What follows are 11 T cell receptor beta chains derived from one specimen sequenced in a study of lymphopenia after photon versus proton radiotherapy. Clones were sequenced by immunoSEQ multiplex PCR, and TCRdb holds only the in-frame ones, with some missing. The sample yields some 170,000 clones, about nine tenths seen once. This specimen was peripheral blood, taken from a patient treated with photon-based radiotherapy. All receptors derive from a man over 45 with gastric cancer.

The rearrangement uses TRBV5-1 and TRBJ2-5; D not resolved. Per the germline V gene, CDR1 is SGHRS and CDR2 is YFSETQ. This CDR3 comprises 15 residues. Trimming shortened V by 6 bases and J by 1 base, and 16 bases separated the two germline ends. CDR3 DNA sequence: TGCGCCAGCACCGACCACCAACGCTTCCAAGAGACCCAGTACTTC. Amino acid sequence: CASTDHQRFQETQYF.

The rearrangement links TRBV4-1 to TRBJ1-2; unclear D gene. The ends were cut back, 1 base at V and 7 bases at J, with 19 bases in the middle. The CDR3 contains 16 residues. Germline values: CDR1 MGHRA, CDR2 YSYEKL. CDR3 region: CASSQAATVARVGYTF. The CDR3 DNA is TGCGCCAGCAGCCAAGCTGCAACAGTGGCGAGAGTTGGCTACACCTTC.

V gene TRBV11-2 combines with J gene TRBJ2-3; D unresolved. Germline values: CDR1 SGHAT, CDR2 FQNNGV. Deletions cut 4 bases from V and 4 bases from J, with 9 bases between. This CDR3 region has 13 residues. Here the CDR3 DNA reads TGTGCCAGCAGCTCGATTCTATCAGATACGCAGTATTTT. This gives the protein CASSSILSDTQYF.

The gene calls are TRBV21-1 and TRBJ1-2. TRBV21-1 is a listed pseudogene. The CDR3 is 12 residues long. The CDR3 loop is CASKGGGSGYTF. DNA for the CDR3: TGTGCCAGCAAGGGAGGGGGCTCTGGCTACACCTTC.

The chain uses TRBV12-5 and TRBJ2-7; TRBD2 matches at 7 bases. Germline-derived CDR1 and CDR2 are LGHNT and FRNRAP. The CDR3 totals 13 residues. V lost 8 bases to trimming and J lost 1 base; unmatched junction nucleotides: 5. The chain's CDR3 is CASSLANSYEQYF. CDR3 nucleotide sequence: TGTGCTAGTTCACTAGCGAATTCCTACGAGCAGTACTTC.

This clone was found a few times. This chain connects TRBV7-8 to TRBJ1-1, with D tentatively TRBD1 (6 bases). CDR1 SGHVS and CDR2 FQNEAQ come from the germline V gene. Trimming pared 7 bases from V and 1 base from J, leaving 22 bases between. This CDR3 region has 17 residues. The DNA for the CDR3 is TGTGCCAGCACCCGGGGGGGGGCAACAGGGCCGAACACTGAAGCTTTCTTT. Amino acid sequence: CASTRGGATGPNTEAFF. Supplemented by reference TRBV7-8 and TRBJ1-1, the full variable domain reads GAGVSQSPRYKVAKRGQDVALRCDPISGHVSLFWYQQALGQGPEFLTYFQNEAQLDKSGLPSDRFFAERPEGSVSTLKIQRTQQEDSAVYLCASTRGGATGPNTEAFFGQGTRLTVV.

The rearrangement joins TRBV29-1 to TRBJ2-2; no clear D. The V and J ends lost 2 bases and 2 bases respectively, with 6 bases between them. Germline-derived CDR1 and CDR2 are SQVTM and ANQGSEA. The CDR3 is made up of 13 amino acids. CDR3 protein: CSVEPVNTGELFF. In DNA, the CDR3 is TGCAGCGTTGAACCAGTAAACACCGGGGAGCTGTTTTTT.

The chain couples TRBV15 to TRBJ2-5; 7 bases fit TRBD2. V shed 1 base, J shed 2 bases, and the junction held 10 bases outside the gene matches. CDR1 is LNHNV, CDR2 YYDKDF, per germline (reference sequence). The CDR3 is 17 residues long. CDR3 sequence reads: CATSRGRAGARQETQYF. The DNA of the CDR3 is TGTGCCACCAGCAGAGGGCGGGCGGGAGCAAGACAAGAGACCCAGTACTTC. The entire variable domain, with the rest obtained from reference TRBV15 and TRBJ2-5, is as follows: DAMVIQNPRYQVTQFGKPVTLSCSQTLNHNVMYWYQQKSSQAPKLLFHYYDKDFNNEADTPDNFQSRRPNTSFCFLDIRSPGLGDTAMYLCATSRGRAGARQETQYFGPGTRLLVL.

The chain joins TRBV18 to TRBJ2-2; the match to TRBD1 covers 7 bases. V dropped 3 bases and J dropped 0; count of bases not matched to a gene: 4. CDR1 is KGHSH and CDR2 is LQKENI in the germline V gene. This CDR3 spans 16 amino acids. CDR3 in DNA: TGTGCCAGCTCACCCGACAGGGCAACGAACACCGGGGAGCTGTTTTTT. It encodes CASSPDRATNTGELFF. Full variable domain (missing parts from reference TRBV18 and TRBJ2-2): NAGVMQNPRHLVRRRGQEARLRCSPMKGHSHVYWYRQLPEEGLKFMVYLQKENIIDESGMPKERFSAEFPKEGPSILRIQQVVRGDSAAYFCASSPDRATNTGELFFGEGSRLTVL.

V is TRBV18 and J is TRBJ2-7; 7 positions agree with TRBD1. The length of the CDR3 is 14 residues. Germline V gene lookup returns CDR1 KGHSH and CDR2 LQKENI. V shed 3 bases and J 6 bases; nucleotides not matched to a gene: 8. The CDR3 region is CASSPGQASSEQYF. DNA of the CDR3: TGTGCCAGCTCACCTGGACAGGCTTCATCCGAGCAGTACTTC.

The gene calls are TRBV2 and TRBJ2-3, with TRBD2 matching 13 bases. Germline assignment: CDR1 SNHLY and CDR2 FYNNEI. The CDR3 contains 16 residues. J lost 4 bases, V lost 4 bases, and 5 bases had no gene match. The CDR3 bases are TGTGCCAGCAGTGGACTAGCGGGAGGAAGTGCAGATACGCAGTATTTT. This encodes CASSGLAGGSADTQYF.